This TCR beta chain was observed in a study of spatial heterogeneity in lung cancer. Overall study: A unique TCR and UMI combination showed up more than ten times in raw reads, on average.

In regard to this clonotype: Its antigen is as yet unknown.

Germline CDR1 and CDR2: SGDLS and YYNGEE. Trimming took off 7 bases at V and 6 bases at J, with 19 bases between the two ends. The CDR3 extends over 14 amino acids. Broader study findings: The appearance of ubiquitous expanded tumor TCRs in blood was greater at resection than follow-up.

Time point specified: sample taken at primary tumor resection. Unsorted samples of tumor, nontumor lung or frozen PBMC had their whole RNA sequenced. The cohort: roughly 72 early-stage, untreated non-small cell lung cancer patients. Every TCR cDNA molecule bore its own unique molecular identifier. Each CDR3 protein is one row after TCRdb ran MiXCR on the 5' RACE reads. Seen here are fewer than 20,000 distinct CDR3 sequences, around 19% observed once, and the top ten hold about 14%. The input for sequencing was PBMCs, taken at surgery. The source of this sequence is a male donor with early-stage non-small cell lung cancer. V is TRBV9 and J is TRBJ1-1, with no clear D. The CDR3 sequence is CASAGPGETPEAFF. Written as DNA, the CDR3 is TGTGCCAGCGCGGGCCCCGGGGAAACACCTGAAGCTTTCTTT.